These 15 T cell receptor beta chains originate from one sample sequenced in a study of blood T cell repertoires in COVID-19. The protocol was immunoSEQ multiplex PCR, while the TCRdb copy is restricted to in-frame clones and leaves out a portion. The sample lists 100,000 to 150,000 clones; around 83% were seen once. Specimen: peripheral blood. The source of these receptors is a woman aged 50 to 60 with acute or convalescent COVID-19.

CDR3 protein: CASSTRRGGAAHTGELFF. The CDR3 DNA reads as TGTGCCAGTAGTACCAGACGCGGGGGGGCCGCGCACACCGGGGAGCTGTTTTTT. The chain combines TRBV19 with TRBJ2-2, with 9 bases matching TRBD2. This CDR3 contains 18 residues. V trimming: 4 bases; J trimming: 3 bases; junction bases outside the gene matches: 12. Germline V gives CDR1 LNHDA, CDR2 SQIVND (reference sequence).

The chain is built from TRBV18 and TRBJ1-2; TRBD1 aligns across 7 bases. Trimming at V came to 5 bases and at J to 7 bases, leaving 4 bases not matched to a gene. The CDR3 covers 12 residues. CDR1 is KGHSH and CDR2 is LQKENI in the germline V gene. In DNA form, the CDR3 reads TGTGCCAGCTCAACGGACAGGACTGGCTACACCTTC. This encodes CASSTDRTGYTF.

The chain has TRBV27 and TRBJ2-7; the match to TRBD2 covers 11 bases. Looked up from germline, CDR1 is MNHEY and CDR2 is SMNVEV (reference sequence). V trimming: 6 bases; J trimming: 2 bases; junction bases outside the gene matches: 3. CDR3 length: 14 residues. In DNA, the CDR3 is TGTGCCAGCAGGCTACTAGCGGGGGCCTACGAGCAGTACTTC. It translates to CASRLLAGAYEQYF.

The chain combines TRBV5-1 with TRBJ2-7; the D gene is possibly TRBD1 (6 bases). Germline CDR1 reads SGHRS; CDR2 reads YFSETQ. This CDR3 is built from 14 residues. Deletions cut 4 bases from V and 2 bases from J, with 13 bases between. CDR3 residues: CASSVHRDTYEQYF. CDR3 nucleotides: TGCGCCAGCAGCGTCCACAGGGACACCTACGAGCAGTACTTC.

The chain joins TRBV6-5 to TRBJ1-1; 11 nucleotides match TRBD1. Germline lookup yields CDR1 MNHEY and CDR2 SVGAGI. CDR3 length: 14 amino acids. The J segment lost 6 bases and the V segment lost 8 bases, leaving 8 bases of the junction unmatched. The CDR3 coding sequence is TGTGCCAGCGAGGACAGGGGGCGCCGGGCTGAAGCTTTCTTT. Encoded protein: CASEDRGRRAEAFF.

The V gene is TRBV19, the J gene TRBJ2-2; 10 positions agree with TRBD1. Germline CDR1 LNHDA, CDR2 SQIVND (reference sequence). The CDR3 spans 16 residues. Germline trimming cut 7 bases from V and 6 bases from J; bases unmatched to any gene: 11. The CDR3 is CASTVGMDRGSGELFF. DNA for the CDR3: TGTGCCAGTACAGTAGGGATGGACAGGGGGTCCGGGGAGCTGTTTTTT.

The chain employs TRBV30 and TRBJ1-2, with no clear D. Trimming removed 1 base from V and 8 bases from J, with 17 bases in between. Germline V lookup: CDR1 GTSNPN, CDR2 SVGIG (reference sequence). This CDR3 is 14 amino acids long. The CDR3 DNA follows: TGTGCCTGGAGTGGAACCGAAGTATCTGGCGGCTACACCTTC. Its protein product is CAWSGTEVSGGYTF.

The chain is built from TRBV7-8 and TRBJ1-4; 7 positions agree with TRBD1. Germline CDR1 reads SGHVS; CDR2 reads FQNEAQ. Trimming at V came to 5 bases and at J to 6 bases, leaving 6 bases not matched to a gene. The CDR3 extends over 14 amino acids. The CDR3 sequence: CASSRGRGDEKLFF. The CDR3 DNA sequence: TGTGCCAGCAGCCGTGGCAGGGGGGATGAAAAACTGTTTTTT. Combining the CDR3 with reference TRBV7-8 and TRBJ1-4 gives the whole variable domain GAGVSQSPRYKVAKRGQDVALRCDPISGHVSLFWYQQALGQGPEFLTYFQNEAQLDKSGLPSDRFFAERPEGSVSTLKIQRTQQEDSAVYLCASSRGRGDEKLFFGSGTQLSVL.

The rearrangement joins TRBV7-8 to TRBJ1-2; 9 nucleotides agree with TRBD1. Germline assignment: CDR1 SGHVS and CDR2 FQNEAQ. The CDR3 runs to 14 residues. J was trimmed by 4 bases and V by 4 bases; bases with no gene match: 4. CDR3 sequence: CASSSPGQGYGYTF. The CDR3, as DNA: TGTGCCAGCAGCTCACCGGGACAGGGCTATGGCTACACCTTC.

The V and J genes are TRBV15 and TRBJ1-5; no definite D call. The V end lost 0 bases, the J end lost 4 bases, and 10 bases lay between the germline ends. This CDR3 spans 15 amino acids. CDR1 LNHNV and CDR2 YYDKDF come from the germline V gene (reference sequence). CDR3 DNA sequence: TGTGCCACCAGCAGAGATACGAGGGCAAATCAGCCCCAGCATTTT. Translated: CATSRDTRANQPQHF.

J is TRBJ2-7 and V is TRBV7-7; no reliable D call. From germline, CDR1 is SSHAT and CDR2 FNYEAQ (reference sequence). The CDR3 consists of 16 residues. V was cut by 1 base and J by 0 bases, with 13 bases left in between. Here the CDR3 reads CASSLGRSRISYEQYF. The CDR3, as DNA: TGTGCCAGCAGCTTAGGTAGGTCTAGAATCTCCTACGAGCAGTACTTC.

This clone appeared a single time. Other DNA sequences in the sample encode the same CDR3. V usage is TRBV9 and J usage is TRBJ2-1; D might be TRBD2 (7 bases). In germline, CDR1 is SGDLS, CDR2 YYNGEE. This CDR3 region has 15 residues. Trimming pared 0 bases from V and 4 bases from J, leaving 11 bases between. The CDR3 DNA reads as TGTGCCAGCAGCGTAGCGGGGGGCCTGTACAATGAGCAGTTCTTC. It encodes CASSVAGGLYNEQFF.

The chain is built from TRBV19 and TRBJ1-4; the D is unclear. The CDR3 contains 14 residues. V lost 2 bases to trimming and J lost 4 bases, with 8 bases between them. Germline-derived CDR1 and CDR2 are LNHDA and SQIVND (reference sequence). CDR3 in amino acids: CASSIPGYNEKLFF. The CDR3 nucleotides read TGTGCCAGTAGTATACCGGGGTATAATGAAAAACTGTTTTTT.

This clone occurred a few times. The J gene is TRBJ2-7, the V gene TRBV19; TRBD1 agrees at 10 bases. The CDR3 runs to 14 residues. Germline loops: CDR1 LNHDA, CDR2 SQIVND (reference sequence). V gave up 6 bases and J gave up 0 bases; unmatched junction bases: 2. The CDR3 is CASSGTGDSYEQYF. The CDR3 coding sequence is TGTGCCAGTAGCGGGACAGGGGACTCCTACGAGCAGTACTTC.

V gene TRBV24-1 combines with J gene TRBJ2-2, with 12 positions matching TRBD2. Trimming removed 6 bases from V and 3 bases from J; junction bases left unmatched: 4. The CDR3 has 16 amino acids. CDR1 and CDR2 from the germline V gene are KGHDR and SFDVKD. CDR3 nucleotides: TGTGCCACCAGTCCTAGCGGGGGGGCATACACCGGGGAGCTGTTTTTT. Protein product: CATSPSGGAYTGELFF.